This T cell receptor beta chain stems from a study of multiple sclerosis patients with progressive multifocal leukoencephalopathy. A note on this clone: Its antigen is unknown.

Time point denoted: before natalizumab initiation. All PML patients were female, and all patients had earlier interferon beta. The CDR3 extends over 15 amino acids. Trimming cost V 6 bases and J 1 base, with 12 bases left between them. CDR1 and CDR2 (germline): MNHNY, SVGAGI (reference sequence). Findings and caveats of the study: Lower normalized Shannon entropy suggested reduced TRB diversity in most PML patients. No common TRBV or TRBJ usage or pairing appeared at PML.

The survey-level immunoSEQ assay was used. Profiling relied on immunoSEQ multiplex PCR, and the TCRdb table lists in-frame clones only, not all of them. The table shows tens of thousands of clones, with about 91% occurring only once. The sequence derives from a human donor with multiple sclerosis. Material: PBMCs. The chain combines TRBV6-6 with TRBJ2-2, with D possibly being TRBD1 (5 bases). CDR3 region: CASRFDRWNTGELFF. The CDR3 DNA follows: TGTGCCAGCAGATTTGACAGATGGAACACCGGGGAGCTGTTTTTT.